This passage covers 26 T cell receptor beta chains from one sample sequenced in a study of T cells in Graves' hyperthyroidism and ophthalmopathy. TCR beta CDR3 regions were amplified from RNA. Initially, a first-round RT-PCR of the TCR CDR3 employed the HTBI primer set. TCRdb used MiXCR to reprocess the multiplex PCR reads, holding one entry per CDR3 protein. The sample carries some 720,000 distinct CDR3 sequences, roughly 15% recorded once. The sample consisted of blood. Every receptor here comes from a man aged 18 to 30 with Graves' hyperthyroidism.

V and J are TRBV5-1 and TRBJ2-1, with 13 nucleotides matching TRBD2. The CDR3 spans 14 residues. CDR1 is SGHRS, CDR2 YFSETQ, per germline. V lost 6 bases and J lost 7; bases outside the gene matches: 4. The CDR3 is CASKPGLAGNEQFF. The CDR3 DNA reads as TGCGCCAGCAAACCGGGACTAGCGGGGAATGAGCAGTTCTTC.

This clonotype was seen ten or more times. The chain recombines TRBV2 with TRBJ2-5; TRBD1 agrees at 7 bases. V dropped 8 bases and J dropped 2; count of bases not matched to a gene: 8. Germline CDR1 SNHLY, CDR2 FYNNEI. The CDR3 is made up of 14 amino acids. CDR3 protein: CASQKGTDQETQYF. For the CDR3, the DNA is TGTGCCAGCCAAAAAGGGACAGATCAAGAGACCCAGTACTTC.

This clonotype was seen repeatedly, ten times or more. This chain joins TRBV28 and TRBJ2-6; TRBD1 matches at 10 bases. CDR1 is MDHEN, CDR2 SYDVKM, per germline. With V trimmed by 6 bases and J by 2 bases, 4 bases remained unmatched. This CDR3 comprises 16 residues. In DNA form, the CDR3 reads TGTGCCAGCAGGCGGACAGGGGGACCTGGGGCCAACGTCCTGACTTTC. Protein sequence: CASRRTGGPGANVLTF.

This clonotype was recorded at least ten times. The J gene is TRBJ2-3, the V gene TRBV6-1; D may be TRBD2 (6 bases). The CDR3 extends over 13 amino acids. Per the germline V gene, CDR1 is MNHNS and CDR2 is SASEGT. The ends were cut back, 6 bases at V and 6 bases at J, with 13 bases in the middle. DNA of the CDR3: TGTGCCAGCAGCTCGGGGGTTTGGGATACGCAGTATTTT. This encodes CASSSGVWDTQYF.

V usage is TRBV20-1 and J usage is TRBJ2-3; TRBD2 aligns across 8 bases. Germline assignment: CDR1 DFQATT and CDR2 SNEGSKA (reference sequence). The CDR3 is 13 residues long. CDR3 protein: CMKREFSTDTQYF. In nucleotides, the CDR3 is TGCATGAAGCGGGAGTTCAGCACAGATACGCAGTATTTT.

This clonotype has a handful of counts. The chain employs TRBV28 and TRBJ2-2; D uncertain. Between the trimmed V and J ends, which lost 4 bases and 9 bases, there was a span of 15 bases. CDR1 is MDHEN and CDR2 is SYDVKM in the germline V gene. The CDR3 is 14 amino acids. This CDR3 reads CASSWSVGVWELFF. In DNA, the CDR3 is TGTGCCAGCAGTTGGAGCGTTGGGGTTTGGGAGCTGTTTTTT. Combining the CDR3 with reference TRBV28 and TRBJ2-2 gives the whole variable domain DVKVTQSSRYLVKRTGEKVFLECVQDMDHENMFWYRQDPGLGLRLIYFSYDVKMKEKGDIPEGYSVSREKKERFSLILESASTNQTSMYLCASSWSVGVWELFFGEGSRLTVL.

The genes are TRBV7-2 and TRBJ2-3; TRBD2 matches at 9 bases. Looked up from germline, CDR1 is SGHTA and CDR2 is FQGNSA. The V gene end was trimmed by 1 base and the J gene end by 0 bases; junction bases not matched to a gene: 5. The CDR3 is 17 residues long. The CDR3 DNA follows: TGTGCCAGCAGCTTAGGTCCTAGCGGGATTAGCACAGATACGCAGTATTTT. This translates into CASSLGPSGISTDTQYF.

This clonotype was counted ten times or more. The chain carries TRBV12-3 or TRBV12-4 and TRBJ1-4; D might be TRBD1 (6 bases). This CDR3 has 13 residues. The V end was cut by 6 bases, the J end by 8 bases, with 13 bases between. In DNA, the CDR3 is TGTGCCAGCAGACAGGACAGATCGGAAAAACTGTTTTTT. It translates to CASRQDRSEKLFF.

This clonotype came up many times. CDR3: CASSFGQSYGYTF. The CDR3 region has the DNA TGTGCCAGCAGTTTTGGACAGTCCTATGGCTACACCTTC. The chain recombines TRBV28 with TRBJ1-2, with a tentative D call TRBD1 (6 bases). Germline CDR1 MDHEN, CDR2 SYDVKM. With 3 bases removed from V and 4 bases from J, the gap between germline ends came to 9 bases. The CDR3 totals 13 residues.

This clonotype was observed many times. V and J are TRBV2 and TRBJ2-1; TRBD2 aligns across 15 bases. J lost 9 bases, V lost 7 bases, and 13 bases had no gene match. The V gene's germline CDR1 is SNHLY and CDR2 FYNNEI. This CDR3 has 17 residues. The CDR3 nucleotides are TGTGCCAGCAAACTAGGGACTAGCGGGGGGATAATGCCTGAGCAGTTCTTC. This encodes CASKLGTSGGIMPEQFF. Full variable domain (missing parts from reference TRBV2 and TRBJ2-1): EPEVTQTPSHQVTQMGQEVILRCVPISNHLYFYWYRQILGQKVEFLVSFYNNEISEKSEIFDDQFSVERPDGSNFTLKIRSTKLEDSAMYFCASKLGTSGGIMPEQFFGPGTRLTVL.

In its sample, this clonotype was seen a few times. The chain carries TRBV5-1 and TRBJ2-3, with TRBD2 matching over 10 bases. V lost 1 base, J lost 4 bases, and 9 bases stayed unmatched. This CDR3 is built from 17 residues. From germline, CDR1 is SGHRS and CDR2 YFSETQ. The CDR3 DNA reads as TGCGCCAGCAGCTTGAACCTAGCGGGAGCAGGTGCAGATACGCAGTATTTT. Protein product: CASSLNLAGAGADTQYF.

The chain recombines TRBV7-3 with TRBJ2-1; 9 bases agree with TRBD2. This CDR3 region has 12 residues. The V gene's germline CDR1 is SGHTA and CDR2 FQGTGA. V lost 8 bases, J lost 5 bases, and 1 base stayed unmatched. Here the CDR3 DNA reads TGTGCCAGCGCTAGCGGGAACAATGAGCAGTTCTTC. Its protein is CASASGNNEQFF. Supplemented by reference TRBV7-3 and TRBJ2-1, the full variable domain reads GAGVSQTPSNKVTEKGKYVELRCDPISGHTALYWYRQSLGQGPEFLIYFQGTGAADDSGLPNDRFFAVRPEGSVSTLKIQRTERGDSAVYLCASASGNNEQFFGPGTRLTVL.

This clonotype came up a few times. V is TRBV24-1 and J is TRBJ2-3; D ambiguous. Germline CDR1 KGHDR, CDR2 SFDVKD. This CDR3 is 11 amino acids long. V was clipped by 11 bases and J by 4 bases, with 9 bases between them. DNA of the CDR3: TGTGCCATCCCAAGCTCAGATACGCAGTATTTT. This translates into CAIPSSDTQYF.

This clonotype was recorded at least ten times. V and J are TRBV7-9 and TRBJ2-7, with 10 bases that match TRBD1. The J segment lost 3 bases and the V segment lost 6 bases, leaving 17 bases of the junction unmatched. Looked up from germline, CDR1 is SEHNR and CDR2 is FQNEAQ (reference sequence). The CDR3 runs 18 residues. As DNA, the CDR3 is TGTGCCAGCAGGCCGGACAGGCCCGGACAGGGGGAGGGCTACGAGCAGTACTTC. Its protein is CASRPDRPGQGEGYEQYF.

V usage is TRBV18 and J usage is TRBJ2-7; 10 nucleotides align to TRBD2. V was clipped by 4 bases and J by 1 base; unmatched bases: 7. CDR3 length: 16 amino acids. Germline CDR1 KGHSH, CDR2 LQKENI. CDR3 DNA: TGTGCCAGCTCACTTAGTAGCGGGAGGATTTCCTACGAGCAGTACTTC. Translating gives CASSLSSGRISYEQYF.

J is TRBJ2-1 and V is TRBV28; TRBD2 matches 7 bases. CDR1 and CDR2 from the germline V gene are MDHEN and SYDVKM. The CDR3 consists of 14 residues. V gave up 10 bases and J gave up 2 bases; unmatched junction bases: 8. The CDR3 loop is CATGGGSPYNEQFF. The CDR3 nucleotides are TGTGCCACGGGAGGCGGGAGTCCCTACAATGAGCAGTTCTTC.

This clonotype was recorded many times. CDR3 sequence reads: CASSRGGVSYEQYF. The CDR3 bases are TGTGCCAGCAGTAGGGGGGGGGTCTCCTACGAGCAGTACTTC. The gene calls are TRBV12-3 or TRBV12-4 and TRBJ2-7; tentative D call: TRBD2 (7 bases). The V end was cut by 5 bases, the J end by 0 bases, with 11 bases between. The CDR3 sequence is 14 residues long.

This clonotype was observed a few times. The chain employs TRBV5-1 and TRBJ2-2, with TRBD1 matching 7 bases. Germline V gives CDR1 SGHRS, CDR2 YFSETQ. V lost 6 bases, J lost 3 bases, and 5 bases stayed unmatched. The CDR3 sequence is 14 residues long. In DNA, the CDR3 is TGCGCCAGCATTGGACAGGCCCACACCGGGGAGCTGTTTTTT. Its translation: CASIGQAHTGELFF.

In this sample, this clonotype turned up many times. The chain links TRBV27 to TRBJ2-7; 8 bases fit TRBD2. J gave up 3 bases and V 4 bases, and 5 bases lay outside the gene matches. The germline V gene encodes CDR1 MNHEY and CDR2 SMNVEV (reference sequence). The CDR3 runs to 14 residues. The CDR3 DNA sequence: TGTGCCAGCAGTTACCGGGAGGGCCTCTACGAGCAGTACTTC. It specifies CASSYREGLYEQYF.

The sample holds many counts of this clonotype. This chain links TRBV7-2 with TRBJ2-5; D uncertain. Trimming removed 5 bases at V and 1 base at J, with 14 bases between. Germline V CDR1 and CDR2: SGHTA, FQGNSA. This CDR3 is built from 15 residues. CDR3 protein: CASSAGFVLQETQYF. CDR3 in DNA: TGTGCCAGCAGCGCTGGATTCGTCCTCCAAGAGACCCAGTACTTC. Combining the CDR3 with reference TRBV7-2 and TRBJ2-5 gives the whole variable domain GAGVSQSPSNKVTEKGKDVELRCDPISGHTALYWYRQSLGQGLEFLIYFQGNSAPDKSGLPSDRFSAERTGGSVSTLTIQRTQQEDSAVYLCASSAGFVLQETQYFGPGTRLLVL.

This clonotype was counted ten times or more. The chain recombines TRBV18 with TRBJ1-1, with a tentative D call TRBD1 (5 bases). This CDR3 has 15 amino acids. The germline V gene has CDR1 KGHSH and CDR2 LQKENI. Trimming shortened V by 5 bases and J by 5 bases, and 18 bases separated the two germline ends. The CDR3 region is CASSIRDLLRTEAFF. The CDR3 DNA is TGTGCCAGCTCAATCCGGGACCTCCTGAGGACTGAAGCTTTCTTT.

In the case of this clonotype: A junction boundary mismatches the germline segment, possibly from a read error. The chain couples TRBV6-5 to TRBJ2-5; D unclear. This CDR3 has 13 amino acids. Germline V gene sequence: CDR1 MNHEY, CDR2 SVGAGI. Written as DNA, the CDR3 is TGCGCCAGCAGTGCCAGCGTAAGCGAGACCCAGTACTTC. It yields the protein CASSASVSETQYF.

V usage is TRBV20-1 and J usage is TRBJ2-7; 9 nucleotides align to TRBD1. CDR1 is DFQATT and CDR2 is SNEGSKA in the germline V gene (reference sequence). V was pared by 0 bases and J by 0 bases, with 12 bases of the junction left unmatched. The CDR3 has 18 amino acids. The CDR3 here is CSARDIPRDRVLSYEQYF. CDR3 bases: TGCAGTGCTAGAGATATTCCCAGGGACAGGGTACTCTCCTACGAGCAGTACTTC.

This clonotype was observed a handful of times. This chain connects TRBV18 to TRBJ1-5, with 10 bases matching TRBD1. Germline assignment: CDR1 KGHSH and CDR2 LQKENI. V lost 2 bases to trimming and J lost 6 bases; unmatched junction nucleotides: 4. This CDR3 region has 15 residues. The CDR3 sequence: CASSPETGGTQPQHF. CDR3 sequence (DNA): TGTGCCAGCTCACCAGAGACAGGGGGCACTCAGCCCCAGCATTTT.

The J gene is TRBJ1-1, the V gene TRBV6-5, with D unresolved. V gave up 0 bases and J gave up 2 bases, with 13 bases separating them. This CDR3 region has 16 residues. The V gene's germline CDR1 is MNHEY and CDR2 SVGAGI. In DNA form, the CDR3 reads TGTGCCAGCAGTTACTCGTCGCTCTCCCTCAACACTGAAGCTTTCTTT. This gives the protein CASSYSSLSLNTEAFF.

In its sample, this clonotype was seen a few times. The chain carries TRBV20-1 and TRBJ2-1; 8 nucleotides align to TRBD2. There are 13 residues in the CDR3. Germline CDR1 DFQATT, CDR2 SNEGSKA (reference sequence). V shed 7 bases, J shed 9 bases, and the junction held 11 bases outside the gene matches. CDR3 DNA sequence: TGCAGTGGACGGATTAGCGGGACTGGTGAGCAGTTCTTC. Residues: CSGRISGTGEQFF.